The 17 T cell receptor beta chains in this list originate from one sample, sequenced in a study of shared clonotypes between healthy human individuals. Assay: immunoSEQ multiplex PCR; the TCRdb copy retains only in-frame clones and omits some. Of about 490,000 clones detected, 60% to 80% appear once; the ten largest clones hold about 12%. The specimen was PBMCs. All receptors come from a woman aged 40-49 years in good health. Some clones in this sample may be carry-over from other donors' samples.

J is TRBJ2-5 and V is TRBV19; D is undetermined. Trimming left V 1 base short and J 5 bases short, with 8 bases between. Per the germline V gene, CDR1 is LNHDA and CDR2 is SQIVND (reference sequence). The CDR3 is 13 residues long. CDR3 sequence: CASSIVDAETQYF. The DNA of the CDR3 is TGTGCCAGTAGTATAGTGGACGCCGAGACCCAGTACTTC.

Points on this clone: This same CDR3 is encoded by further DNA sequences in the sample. The CDR3 sequence: CASSSGLRGDQPQHF. CDR3 in DNA: TGTGCCAGCAGTTCCGGGCTCCGGGGTGATCAGCCCCAGCATTTT. This chain joins TRBV6-5 and TRBJ1-5; unclear D gene. CDR1 is MNHEY, CDR2 SVGAGI, per germline. CDR3 length: 15 residues. Trimming took 4 bases from V and 5 from J, leaving 15 bases between them.

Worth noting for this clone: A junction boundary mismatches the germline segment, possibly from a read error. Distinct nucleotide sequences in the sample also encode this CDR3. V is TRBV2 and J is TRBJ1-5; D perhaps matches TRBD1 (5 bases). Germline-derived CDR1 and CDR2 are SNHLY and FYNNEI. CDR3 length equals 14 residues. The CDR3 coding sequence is TGTGCTAGCAGTGAGGGGAGGGGAGGACAGCCCCAGCATTTT. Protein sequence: CASSEGRGGQPQHF.

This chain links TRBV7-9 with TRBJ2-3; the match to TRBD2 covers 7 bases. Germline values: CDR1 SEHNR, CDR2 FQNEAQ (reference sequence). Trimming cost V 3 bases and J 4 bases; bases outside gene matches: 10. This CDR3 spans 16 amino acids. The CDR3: CASSFRLAGASDTQYF. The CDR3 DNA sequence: TGTGCCAGCAGCTTTCGTCTGGCGGGAGCGTCAGATACGCAGTATTTT.

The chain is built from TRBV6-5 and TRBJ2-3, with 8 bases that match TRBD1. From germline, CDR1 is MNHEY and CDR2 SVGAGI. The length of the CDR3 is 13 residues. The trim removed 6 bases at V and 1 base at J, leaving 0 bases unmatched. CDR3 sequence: CASRGQGTDTQYF. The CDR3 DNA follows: TGTGCCAGCAGGGGACAGGGCACAGATACGCAGTATTTT.

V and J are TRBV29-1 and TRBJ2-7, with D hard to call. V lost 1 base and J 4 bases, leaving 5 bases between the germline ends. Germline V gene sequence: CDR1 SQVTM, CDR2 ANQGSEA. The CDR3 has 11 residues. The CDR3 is CSVEVSYEQYF. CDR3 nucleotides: TGCAGCGTTGAAGTGTCGTACGAGCAGTACTTC.

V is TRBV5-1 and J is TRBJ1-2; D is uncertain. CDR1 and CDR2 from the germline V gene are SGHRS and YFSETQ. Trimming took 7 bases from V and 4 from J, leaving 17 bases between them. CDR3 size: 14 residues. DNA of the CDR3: TGCGCCAGCTATTACCTTCGAAAGACCTATGGCTACACCTTC. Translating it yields CASYYLRKTYGYTF.

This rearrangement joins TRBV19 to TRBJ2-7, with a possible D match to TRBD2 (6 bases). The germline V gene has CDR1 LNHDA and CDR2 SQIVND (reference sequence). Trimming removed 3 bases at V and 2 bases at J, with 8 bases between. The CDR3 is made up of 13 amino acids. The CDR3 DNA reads TGTGCCAGTAGTATTGCGGGGACCTACGAGCAGTACTTC. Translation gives CASSIAGTYEQYF.

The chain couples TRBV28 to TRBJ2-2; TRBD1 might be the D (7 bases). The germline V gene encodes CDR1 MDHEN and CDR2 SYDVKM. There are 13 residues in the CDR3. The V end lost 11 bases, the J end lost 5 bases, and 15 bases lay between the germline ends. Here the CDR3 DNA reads TGTGCCGTTAGCAGGGGGGCTACCGGGGAGCTGTTTTTT. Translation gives CAVSRGATGELFF.

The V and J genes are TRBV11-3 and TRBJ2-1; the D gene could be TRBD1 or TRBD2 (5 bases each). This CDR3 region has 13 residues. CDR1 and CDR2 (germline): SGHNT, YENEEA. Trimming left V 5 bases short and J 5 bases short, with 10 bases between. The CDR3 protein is CASSMGPNNEQFF. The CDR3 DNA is TGTGCCAGCAGCATGGGACCTAACAATGAGCAGTTCTTC. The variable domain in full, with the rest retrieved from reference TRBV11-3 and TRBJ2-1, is EAGVVQSPRYKIIEKKQPVAFWCNPISGHNTLYWYLQNLGQGPELLIRYENEEAVDDSQLPKDRFSAERLKGVDSTLKIQPAELGDSAVYLCASSMGPNNEQFFGPGTRLTVL.

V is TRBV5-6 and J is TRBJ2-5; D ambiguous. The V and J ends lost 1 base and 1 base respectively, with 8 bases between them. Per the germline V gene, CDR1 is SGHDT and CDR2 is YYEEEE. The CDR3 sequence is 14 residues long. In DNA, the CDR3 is TGTGCCAGCAGCTTGCGGGCGGCCCAAGAGACCCAGTACTTC. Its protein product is CASSLRAAQETQYF.

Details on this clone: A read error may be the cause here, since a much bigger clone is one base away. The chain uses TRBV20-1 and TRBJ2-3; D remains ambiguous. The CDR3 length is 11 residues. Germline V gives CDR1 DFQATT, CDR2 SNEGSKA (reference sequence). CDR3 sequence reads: CSIRCTDTQYF. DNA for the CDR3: TGCAGCATCCGATGCACAGATACGCAGTATTTT.

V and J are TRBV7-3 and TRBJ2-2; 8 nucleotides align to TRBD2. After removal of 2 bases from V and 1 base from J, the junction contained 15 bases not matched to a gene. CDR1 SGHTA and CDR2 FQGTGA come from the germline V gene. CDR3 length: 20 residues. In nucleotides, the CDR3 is TGTGCCAGCAGCTTAGGGGGCGGGAGGACTTACCTTCTGAACACCGGGGAGCTGTTTTTT. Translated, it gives CASSLGGGRTYLLNTGELFF.

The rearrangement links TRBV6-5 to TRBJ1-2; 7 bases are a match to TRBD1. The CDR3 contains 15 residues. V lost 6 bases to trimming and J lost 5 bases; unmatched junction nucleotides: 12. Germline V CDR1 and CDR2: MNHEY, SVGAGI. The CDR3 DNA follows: TGTGCCAGCAGCCCTAGACAGGGTATGAATTATGGCTACACCTTC. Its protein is CASSPRQGMNYGYTF.

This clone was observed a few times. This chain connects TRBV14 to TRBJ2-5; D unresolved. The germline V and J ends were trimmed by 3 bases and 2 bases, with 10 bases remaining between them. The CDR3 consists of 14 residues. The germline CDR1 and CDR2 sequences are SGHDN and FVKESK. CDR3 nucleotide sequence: TGTGCCAGCAGCCACCGCGACGGGCAAGAGACCCAGTACTTC. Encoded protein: CASSHRDGQETQYF.

CDR3 nucleotide sequence: TGTGCCAGCAGCGTCGCAGGGACCTTGTCCTACGAGCAGTACTTC. This translates into CASSVAGTLSYEQYF. This sequence joins TRBV9 and TRBJ2-7; D may correspond to TRBD1 or TRBD2 (5 bases each). Germline values: CDR1 SGDLS, CDR2 YYNGEE. The CDR3 totals 15 residues. The V end lost 2 bases, the J end lost 1 base, and 13 bases lay between the germline ends.

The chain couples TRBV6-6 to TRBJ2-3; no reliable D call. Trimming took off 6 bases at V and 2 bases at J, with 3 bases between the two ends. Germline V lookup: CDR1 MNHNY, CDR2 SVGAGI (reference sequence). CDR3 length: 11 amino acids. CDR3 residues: CASRNTDTQYF. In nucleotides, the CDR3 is TGTGCCAGCAGAAACACAGATACGCAGTATTTT.